This T cell receptor (beta chain) was obtained from a study of CD8 T cells in ankylosing spondylitis. Study-level points and caveats: Several of the motif variants were reported before in synovial fluid and blood from reactive arthritis. The clones that were linked to disease were reported to be significantly enriched in matched synovial fluid samples from ankylosing spondylitis patients. Seven to nine highly homologous variants made up a TCR beta motif that seemed to typify ankylosing spondylitis blood.

By quantitative 5'-RACE with molecular barcodes, the TCR beta libraries were made. TCRdb processed the 5' RACE reads anew with MiXCR; each CDR3 protein has one entry. In the table there are under 300,000 distinct CDR3 sequences, around 7.8% of which are singletons. Trimming removed 0 bases from V and 6 bases from J, with 20 bases in between. This CDR3 is 17 amino acids long. In germline, CDR1 is LNHNV, CDR2 YYDKDF (reference sequence). This clonotype has ten or more counts. Its specificity is not known. The origin of this receptor is a male donor with ankylosing spondylitis or in good health (not recorded which). Sequences were obtained from blood, either unsorted or a sorted T cell fraction (not recorded which). The chain couples TRBV15 to TRBJ1-2; tentative D call: TRBD1 (6 bases). CDR3 sequence (DNA): TGTGCCACCAGCAGAGAGGATGCGTGGCAGGGGATCCATGGCTACACCTTC. Protein: CATSREDAWQGIHGYTF.